Here is one T cell receptor (beta chain) with its context. What it binds is unknown. The data originate from a study of early T cells in non-severe SARS-CoV-2 infection. Turning to the study itself: The input, bulk RNA from unsorted whole blood, was sequenced, and chains were unpaired.

With V trimmed by 5 bases and J by 4 bases, 5 bases remained unmatched. This CDR3 spans 14 amino acids. Unique molecular identifiers tagged individual cDNA molecules. MiXCR was run by TCRdb on the 5' RACE reads, yielding one entry per CDR3 protein. The sample includes some 41,000 distinct CDR3 sequences, under 6.5% of them seen just once. Regarding the study as a whole: Database matching using VDJdb favored anti-spike CD8 responses, with private and CD4 specificities left missing.

Sequenced input: whole blood. The chain employs TRBV12-3 or TRBV12-4 and TRBJ1-1; 9 bases map to TRBD1. The TCR was taken from an adult who was a healthcare worker with PCR-confirmed SARS-CoV-2 infection or an uninfected control (not recorded which). CDR3 in amino acids: CASSEQGAFTEAFF. For the CDR3, the DNA is TGTGCCAGCAGTGAACAGGGGGCATTCACTGAAGCTTTCTTT.